The T cell receptor (beta chain) under discussion was sequenced for a study of T cell responses to AZD1222 COVID-19 vaccine (TCRdb year 2021). Looking at the study overall: AZD1222 recipients whose second dose came at about 4 weeks and those whose second dose came at about 12 weeks were combined into one group, since spike-specific TCR depth and breadth did not differ between the two schedules. Trial participants were enrolled by age into subgroups of 18-55, 56-69 and 70-plus years, and roughly 150, 30 and 60 TCR-sequenced participants, respectively, were included in these subgroups. TCR sequencing covered some 240 trial participants: roughly 200 given two doses of AZD1222 and about 26 given two doses of MenACWY control vaccine. The research as a whole found: Reportedly, almost half of the unique spike-specific TCRs recognized epitopes lying outside the regions that are mutated in the B.1.351 and B.1.1.7 variants. Conclusions about previously exposed vaccinees are limited, since just 5 to 7 AZD1222 recipients were seropositive for SARS-CoV-2 at baseline. Because no day 14 peak-response samples were available, the repertoires could be characterized only after the peak T cell response. Vaccine-associated CD4 TCRs spanned the whole spike protein, with dominant responses in regions 160-218 and 743-854. Participants were mostly white British and included more females than males, and it was suggested by the authors that clonal diversity may have been underestimated. After two AZD1222 doses, spike-specific TCR breadth and depth were significantly higher than at day 0 and than in MenACWY recipients. The 56-69-year group was small, and its depth increase did not reach significance, likely because of low power.

Reading the label with the study, this specimen's time point is: baseline before first vaccination. The vaccinee samples were drawn from two UK trials, COV001 and COV002, one of which was a single-blind randomized controlled phase 2/3 trial testing AZD1222 (ChAdOx1 nCoV-19) in healthy adults. For TCRbeta chain sequencing, PBMC samples were collected from trial participants at day 0 and at day 28 after the second dose. The CDR3 regions of human TCRbeta chains were analyzed by immunosequencing. Concerning the study's data processing: TCRs in the repertoires were matched against a reference library of SARS-CoV-2-specific TCRs that had been generated with the MIRA antigen-specificity platform. Breadth meant the fraction of unique TCRs that were SARS-CoV-2-associated, whereas depth meant the fraction of total T cells that were SARS-CoV-2-associated. Using the MIRA data, each spike-specific TCR was assigned both to the spike region to which the TCR was reactive and to a CD4 or CD8 class. Log10-transformed breadth and depth values were compared by one-way ANOVA with Sidak's multiple comparisons tests. TCRdb limited this immuneACCESS table to in-frame rearrangements with V and J called. A share of clones is missing; checked studies link under half to unresolved V genes, and the rest is unexplained. That table furnishes V, J and clone size, whereas the DNA furnished D and trimming. Present in this sample are under 150,000 clones, over 85% of which were seen just once. 7% to 8.5% of the sample goes to the ten largest clones.

From a lookup of the germline V gene, CDR1 and CDR2 are KGHDR and SFDVKD. The CDR3 goes from the cysteine to the phenylalanine over 17 residues. Of all the DNA, just the CDR3 is kept, 51 bases in frame from base 1. V loses 2 bases at its end and J loses 0 bases; junction bases beyond the gene matches: 8. For this clone: What antigen it recognizes has not been identified. No qualities accompany the bases; no much larger clone lies one base away.

The rearranged chain carries TRBV24-1 and TRBJ2-5; TRBD2 aligns with 7 central bases. The sequence came from an adult in good health. Specimen: peripheral blood, collected on day 0 of AZD1222 vaccination. This receptor carries the CDR3 CATSDSQRGLYQETQYF. The nucleotide sequence is given as TGTGCCACCAGTGATTCTCAGCGGGGACTGTACCAAGAGACCCAGTACTTC.